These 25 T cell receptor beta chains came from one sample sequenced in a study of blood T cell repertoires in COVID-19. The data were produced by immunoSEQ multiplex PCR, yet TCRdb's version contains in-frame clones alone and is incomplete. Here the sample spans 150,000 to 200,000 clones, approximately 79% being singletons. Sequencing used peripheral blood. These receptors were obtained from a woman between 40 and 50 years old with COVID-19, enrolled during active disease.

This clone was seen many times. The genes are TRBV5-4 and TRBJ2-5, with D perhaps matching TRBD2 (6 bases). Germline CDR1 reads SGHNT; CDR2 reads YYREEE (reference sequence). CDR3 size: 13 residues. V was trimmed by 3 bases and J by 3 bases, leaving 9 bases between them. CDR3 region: CASSSKREETQYF. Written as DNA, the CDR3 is TGTGCCAGCAGCTCCAAGCGGGAAGAGACCCAGTACTTC.

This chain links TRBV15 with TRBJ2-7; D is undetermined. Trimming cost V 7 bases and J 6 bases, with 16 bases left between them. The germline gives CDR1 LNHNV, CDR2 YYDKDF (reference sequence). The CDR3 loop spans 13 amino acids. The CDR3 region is CATTSPSSGEQYF. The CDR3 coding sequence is TGTGCCACCACGTCCCCGTCTTCGGGCGAGCAGTACTTC.

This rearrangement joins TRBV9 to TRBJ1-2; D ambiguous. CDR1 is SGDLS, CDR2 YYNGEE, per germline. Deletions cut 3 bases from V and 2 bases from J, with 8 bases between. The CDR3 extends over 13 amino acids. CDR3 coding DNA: TGTGCCAGCAGCGCCGGCGGAAACTATGGCTACACCTTC. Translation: CASSAGGNYGYTF.

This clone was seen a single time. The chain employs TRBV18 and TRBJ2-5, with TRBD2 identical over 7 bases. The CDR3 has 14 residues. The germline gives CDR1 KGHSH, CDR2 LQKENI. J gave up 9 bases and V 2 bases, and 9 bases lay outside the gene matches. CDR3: CASSPDRSGAAQYF. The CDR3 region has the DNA TGTGCCAGCTCACCAGATCGGAGCGGGGCGGCCCAGTACTTC.

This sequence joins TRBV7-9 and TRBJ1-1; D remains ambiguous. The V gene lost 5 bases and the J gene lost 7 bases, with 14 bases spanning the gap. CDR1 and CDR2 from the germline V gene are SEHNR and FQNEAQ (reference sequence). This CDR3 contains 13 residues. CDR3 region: CASSRDLGIEAFF. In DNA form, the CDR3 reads TGTGCCAGCAGCCGGGATTTGGGCATTGAAGCTTTCTTT. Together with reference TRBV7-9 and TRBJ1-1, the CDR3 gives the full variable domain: DTGVSQNPRHKITKRGQNVTFRCDPISEHNRLYWYRQTLGQGPEFLTYFQNEAQLEKSRLLSDRFSAERPKGSFSTLEIQRTEQGDSAMYLCASSRDLGIEAFFGQGTRLTVV.

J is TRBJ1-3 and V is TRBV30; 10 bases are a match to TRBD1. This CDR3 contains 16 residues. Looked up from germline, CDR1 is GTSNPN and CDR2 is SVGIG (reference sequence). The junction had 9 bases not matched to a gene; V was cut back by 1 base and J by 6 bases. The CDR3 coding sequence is TGTGCCTGGAGTGGACTCCCTAGACAGGGGGCAAACACCATATATTTT. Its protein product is CAWSGLPRQGANTIYF.

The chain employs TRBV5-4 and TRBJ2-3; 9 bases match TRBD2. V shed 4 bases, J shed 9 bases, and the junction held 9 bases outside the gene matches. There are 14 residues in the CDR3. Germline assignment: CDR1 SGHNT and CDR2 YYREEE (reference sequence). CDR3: CASSTGLAMGTQYF. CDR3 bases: TGTGCCAGCAGCACGGGACTAGCTATGGGGACGCAGTATTTT.

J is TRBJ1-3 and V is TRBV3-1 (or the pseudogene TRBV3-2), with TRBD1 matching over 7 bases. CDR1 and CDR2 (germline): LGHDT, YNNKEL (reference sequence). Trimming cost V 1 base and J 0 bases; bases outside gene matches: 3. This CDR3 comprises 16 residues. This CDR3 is CASSQGGQFSGNTIYF. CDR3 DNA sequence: TGTGCCAGCAGCCAAGGGGGACAGTTCTCTGGAAACACCATATATTTT.

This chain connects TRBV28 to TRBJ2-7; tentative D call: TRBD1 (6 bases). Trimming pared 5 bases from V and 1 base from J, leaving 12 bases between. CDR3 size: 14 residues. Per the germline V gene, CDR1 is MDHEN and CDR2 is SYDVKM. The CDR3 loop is CASSPQDRSYEQYF. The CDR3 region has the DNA TGTGCCAGCAGTCCCCAGGACAGATCCTACGAGCAGTACTTC.

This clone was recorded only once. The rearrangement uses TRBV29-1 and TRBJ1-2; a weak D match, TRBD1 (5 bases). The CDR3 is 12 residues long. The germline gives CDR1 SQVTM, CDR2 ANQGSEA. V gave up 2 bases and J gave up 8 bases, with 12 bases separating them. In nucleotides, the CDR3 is TGCAGCGTTGAAAGGGGTTTGGTAGGCTACACCTTC. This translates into CSVERGLVGYTF.

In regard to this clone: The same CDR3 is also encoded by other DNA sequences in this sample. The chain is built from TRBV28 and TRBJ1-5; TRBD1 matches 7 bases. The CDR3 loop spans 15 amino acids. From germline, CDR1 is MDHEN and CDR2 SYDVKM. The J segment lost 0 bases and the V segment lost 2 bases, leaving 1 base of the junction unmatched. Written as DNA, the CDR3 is TGTGCCAGCAGTTTAGCAGGGGGTAGCAATCAGCCCCAGCATTTT. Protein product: CASSLAGGSNQPQHF.

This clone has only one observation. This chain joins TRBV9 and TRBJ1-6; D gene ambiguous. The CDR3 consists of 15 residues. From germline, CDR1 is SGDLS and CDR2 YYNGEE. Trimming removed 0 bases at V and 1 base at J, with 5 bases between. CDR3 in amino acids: CASSVEASYNSPLHF. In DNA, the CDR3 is TGTGCCAGCAGCGTAGAAGCTTCCTATAATTCACCCCTCCACTTT.

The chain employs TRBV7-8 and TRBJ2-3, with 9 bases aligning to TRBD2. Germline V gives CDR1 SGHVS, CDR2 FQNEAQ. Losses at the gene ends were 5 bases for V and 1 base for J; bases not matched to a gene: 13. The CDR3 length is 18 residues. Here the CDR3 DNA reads TGTGCCAGCAGCCCCCTGTCCTCTAGCGGGGCTGGCACAGATACGCAGTATTTT. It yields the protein CASSPLSSSGAGTDTQYF.

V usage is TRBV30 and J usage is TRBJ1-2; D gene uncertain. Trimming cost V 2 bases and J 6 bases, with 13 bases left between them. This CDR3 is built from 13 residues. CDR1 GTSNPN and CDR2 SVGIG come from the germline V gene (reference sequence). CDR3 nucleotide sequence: TGTGCCTGGAGTTGGGAACAGCGGAATGGCTACACCTTC. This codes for CAWSWEQRNGYTF.

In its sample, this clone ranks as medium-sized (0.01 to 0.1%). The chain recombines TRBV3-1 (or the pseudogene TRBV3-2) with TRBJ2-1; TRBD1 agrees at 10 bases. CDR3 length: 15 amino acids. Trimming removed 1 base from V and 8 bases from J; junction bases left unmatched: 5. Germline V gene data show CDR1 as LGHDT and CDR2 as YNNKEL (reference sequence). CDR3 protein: CASSQGPGTGDEQFF. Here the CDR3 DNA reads TGTGCCAGCAGCCAAGGCCCCGGGACAGGGGATGAGCAGTTCTTC.

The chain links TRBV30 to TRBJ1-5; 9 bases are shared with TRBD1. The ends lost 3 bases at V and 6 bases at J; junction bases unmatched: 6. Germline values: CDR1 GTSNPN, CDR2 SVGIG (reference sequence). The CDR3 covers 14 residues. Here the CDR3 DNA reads TGTGCCTGGAGCGGGACAGGGTTCGGTCAGCCCCAGCATTTT. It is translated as CAWSGTGFGQPQHF.

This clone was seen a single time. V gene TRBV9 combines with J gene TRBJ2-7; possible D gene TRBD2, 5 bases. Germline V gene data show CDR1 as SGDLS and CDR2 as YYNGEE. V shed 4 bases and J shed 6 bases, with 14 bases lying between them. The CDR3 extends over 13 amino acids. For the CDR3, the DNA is TGTGCCAGCAGCTATAACGACTATCGCGAGCAGTACTTC. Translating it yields CASSYNDYREQYF.

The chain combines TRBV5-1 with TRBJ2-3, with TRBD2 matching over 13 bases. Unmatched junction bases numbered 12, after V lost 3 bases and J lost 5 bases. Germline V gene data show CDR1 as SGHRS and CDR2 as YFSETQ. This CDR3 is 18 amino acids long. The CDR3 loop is CASSSGLAGRPTGDTQYF. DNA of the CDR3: TGCGCCAGCAGCTCGGGACTAGCGGGACGTCCAACTGGAGATACGCAGTATTTT. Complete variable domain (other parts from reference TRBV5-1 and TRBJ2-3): KAGVTQTPRYLIKTRGQQVTLSCSPISGHRSVSWYQQTPGQGLQFLFEYFSETQRNKGNFPGRFSGRQFSNSRSEMNVSTLELGDSALYLCASSSGLAGRPTGDTQYFGPGTRLTVL.

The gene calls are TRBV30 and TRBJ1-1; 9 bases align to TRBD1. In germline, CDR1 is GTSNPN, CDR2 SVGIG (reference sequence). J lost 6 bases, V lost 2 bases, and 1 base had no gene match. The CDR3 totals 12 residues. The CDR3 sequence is CAWSTGGPEAFF. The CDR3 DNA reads TGTGCCTGGAGTACAGGGGGCCCTGAAGCTTTCTTT.

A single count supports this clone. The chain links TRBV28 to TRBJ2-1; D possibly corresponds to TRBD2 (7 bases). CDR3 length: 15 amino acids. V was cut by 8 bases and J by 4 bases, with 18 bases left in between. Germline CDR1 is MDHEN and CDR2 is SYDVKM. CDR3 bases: TGTGCCAGCCAGCCGGGGGGCGGGCGTTACAATGAGCAGTTCTTC. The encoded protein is CASQPGGGRYNEQFF. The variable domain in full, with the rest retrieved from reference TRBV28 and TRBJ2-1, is DVKVTQSSRYLVKRTGEKVFLECVQDMDHENMFWYRQDPGLGLRLIYFSYDVKMKEKGDIPEGYSVSREKKERFSLILESASTNQTSMYLCASQPGGGRYNEQFFGPGTRLTVL.

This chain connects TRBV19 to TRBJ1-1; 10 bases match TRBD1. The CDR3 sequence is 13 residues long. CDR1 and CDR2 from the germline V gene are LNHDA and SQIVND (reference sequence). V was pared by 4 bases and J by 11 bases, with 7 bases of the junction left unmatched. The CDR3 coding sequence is TGTGCCAGTAGTACGACAGGGGGCGAATTGGCTTTCTTT. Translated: CASSTTGGELAFF.

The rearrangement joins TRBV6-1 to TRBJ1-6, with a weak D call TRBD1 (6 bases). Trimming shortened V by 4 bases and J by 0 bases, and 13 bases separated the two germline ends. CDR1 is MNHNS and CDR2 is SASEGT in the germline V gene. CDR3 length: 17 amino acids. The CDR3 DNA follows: TGTGCCAGCAGTGCAGACAGGTTGAGCTCCTATAATTCACCCCTCCACTTT. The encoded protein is CASSADRLSSYNSPLHF.

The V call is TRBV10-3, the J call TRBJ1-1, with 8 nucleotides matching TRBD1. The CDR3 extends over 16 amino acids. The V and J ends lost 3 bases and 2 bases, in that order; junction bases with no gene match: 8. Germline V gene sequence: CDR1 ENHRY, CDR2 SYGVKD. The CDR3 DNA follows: TGTGCCATCAGTGATCAGGGGGCAGACCCTAACACTGAAGCTTTCTTT. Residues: CAISDQGADPNTEAFF.

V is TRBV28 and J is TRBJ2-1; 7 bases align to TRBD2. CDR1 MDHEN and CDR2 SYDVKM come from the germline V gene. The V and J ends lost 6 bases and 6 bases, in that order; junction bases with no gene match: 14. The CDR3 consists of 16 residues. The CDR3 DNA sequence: TGTGCCAGCAGAACCTGGGGGGGGACGGGCGGCAATGAGCAGTTCTTC. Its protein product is CASRTWGGTGGNEQFF.

Here the CDR3 DNA reads TGTGCCAGCAGCTTGGGACAGGATTCACCCCTCCACTTT. Translation gives CASSLGQDSPLHF. This chain connects TRBV5-4 to TRBJ1-6, with D perhaps TRBD1 (6 bases). The CDR3 is 13 residues long. CDR1 is SGHNT and CDR2 is YYREEE in the germline V gene (reference sequence). The V gene lost 0 bases and the J gene lost 8 bases, with 6 bases spanning the gap. Together with reference TRBV5-4 and TRBJ1-6, the CDR3 gives the full variable domain: ETGVTQSPTHLIKTRGQQVTLRCSSQSGHNTVSWYQQALGQGPQFIFQYYREEENGRGNFPPRFSGLQFPNYSSELNVNALELDDSALYLCASSLGQDSPLHFGNGTRLTVT.